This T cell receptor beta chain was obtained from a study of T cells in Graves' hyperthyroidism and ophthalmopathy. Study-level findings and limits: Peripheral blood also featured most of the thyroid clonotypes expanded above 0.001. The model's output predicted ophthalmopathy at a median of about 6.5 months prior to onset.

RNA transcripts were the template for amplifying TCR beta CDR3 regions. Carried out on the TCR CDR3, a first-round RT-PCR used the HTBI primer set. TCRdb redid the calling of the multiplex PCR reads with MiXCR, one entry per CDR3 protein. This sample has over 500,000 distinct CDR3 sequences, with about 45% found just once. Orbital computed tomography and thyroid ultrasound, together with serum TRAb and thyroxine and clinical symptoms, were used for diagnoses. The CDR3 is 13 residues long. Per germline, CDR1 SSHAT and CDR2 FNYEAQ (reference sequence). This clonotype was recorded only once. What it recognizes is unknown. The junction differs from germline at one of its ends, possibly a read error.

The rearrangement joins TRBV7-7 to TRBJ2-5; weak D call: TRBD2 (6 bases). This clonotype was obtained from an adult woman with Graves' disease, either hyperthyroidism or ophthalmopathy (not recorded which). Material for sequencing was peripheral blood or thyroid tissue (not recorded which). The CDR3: CASSPGEGETQYF. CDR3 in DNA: TGTGCTAGCAGCCCGGGAGAAGGAGAGACCCAGTACTTC.